The clone carrying this TCR beta chain was seen just once. Its antigen is currently unknown. This sample is drawn from a study of blood T cells in healthy people across ages. Whole-study results and caveats: More naive CD4+ cells and higher diversity marked long-lived donors relative to aged donors. Older age went with lower TCR beta diversity per million T cells, in a roughly linear way.

Each donor was a healthy Caucasian individual from Russia, aged about 6 to 95. A second PCR of 7 to 11 cycles used a sample-barcoded 5' primer and a J-beta primer mix. Every sample gave at least 2.5 million paired-end reads containing CDR3. TCRdb called the 5' RACE reads again in MiXCR, with one record for every CDR3 protein. The table has about 970,000 distinct CDR3 sequences, about 51% seen once. CDR1 is SGHVS and CDR2 is FNYEAQ in the germline V gene. This CDR3 has 20 amino acids. V trimming: 4 bases; J trimming: 4 bases; junction bases outside the gene matches: 22. Sequences were obtained from blood. The TCR comes from a woman aged 60 to 75 in good health. The chain has TRBV7-6 and TRBJ2-1, with 7 nucleotides matching TRBD2. CDR3 sequence (DNA): TGTGCCAGCAGCTGGGTGATGGGCGGGAGTAACCCCGGAGGTTACAATGAGCAGTTCTTC. Protein sequence: CASSWVMGGSNPGGYNEQFF.